This TCR beta chain was sequenced in a study of blood T cell repertoires in COVID-19. The data were produced by immunoSEQ multiplex PCR, yet TCRdb's version contains in-frame clones alone and is incomplete. The table shows a few hundred thousand clones, with roughly 89% occurring only once. The sequence came from a woman aged 45-65 years who had been exposed to COVID-19. What was sequenced was PBMCs or T cells enriched from blood (not recorded which).

The CDR3 coding sequence is TGTGCCAGCAGCGCCCCGGGACTAGCGCCGAAGACCCAGTACTTC. As protein: CASSAPGLAPKTQYF. The chain uses TRBV7-6 and TRBJ2-5, with 10 bases aligning to TRBD2. The length of the CDR3 is 15 residues. The V gene's germline CDR1 is SGHVS and CDR2 FNYEAQ. The V gene end was trimmed by 5 bases and the J gene end by 6 bases; junction bases not matched to a gene: 9.